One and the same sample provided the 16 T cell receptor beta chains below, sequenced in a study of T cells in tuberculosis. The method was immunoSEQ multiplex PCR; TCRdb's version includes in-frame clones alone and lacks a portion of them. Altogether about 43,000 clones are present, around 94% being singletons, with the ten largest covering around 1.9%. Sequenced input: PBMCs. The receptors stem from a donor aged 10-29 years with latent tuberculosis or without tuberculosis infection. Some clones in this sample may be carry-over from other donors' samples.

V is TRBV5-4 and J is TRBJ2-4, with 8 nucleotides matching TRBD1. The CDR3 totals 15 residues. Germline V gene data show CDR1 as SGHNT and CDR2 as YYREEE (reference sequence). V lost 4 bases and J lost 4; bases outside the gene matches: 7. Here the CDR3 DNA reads TGTGCCAGCAGCGCCCAACAGGGGGAAAAAAACATTCAGTACTTC. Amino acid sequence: CASSAQQGEKNIQYF. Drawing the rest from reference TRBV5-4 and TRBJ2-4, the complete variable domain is ETGVTQSPTHLIKTRGQQVTLRCSSQSGHNTVSWYQQALGQGPQFIFQYYREEENGRGNFPPRFSGLQFPNYSSELNVNALELDDSALYLCASSAQQGEKNIQYFGAGTRLSVL.

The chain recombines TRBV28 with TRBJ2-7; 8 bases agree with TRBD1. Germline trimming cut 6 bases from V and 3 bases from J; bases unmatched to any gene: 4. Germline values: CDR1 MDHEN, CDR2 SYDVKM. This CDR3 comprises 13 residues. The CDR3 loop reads CASREGQGYEQYF. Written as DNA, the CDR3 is TGTGCCAGCAGGGAAGGACAGGGCTACGAGCAGTACTTC. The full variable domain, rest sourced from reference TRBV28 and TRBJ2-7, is DVKVTQSSRYLVKRTGEKVFLECVQDMDHENMFWYRQDPGLGLRLIYFSYDVKMKEKGDIPEGYSVSREKKERFSLILESASTNQTSMYLCASREGQGYEQYFGPGTRLTVT.

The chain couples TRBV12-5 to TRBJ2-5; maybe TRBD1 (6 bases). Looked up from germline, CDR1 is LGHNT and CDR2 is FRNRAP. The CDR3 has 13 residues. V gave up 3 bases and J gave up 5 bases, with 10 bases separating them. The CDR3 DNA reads TGTGCTAGTGGTTTAGGGACACCGGAGACCCAGTACTTC. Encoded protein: CASGLGTPETQYF.

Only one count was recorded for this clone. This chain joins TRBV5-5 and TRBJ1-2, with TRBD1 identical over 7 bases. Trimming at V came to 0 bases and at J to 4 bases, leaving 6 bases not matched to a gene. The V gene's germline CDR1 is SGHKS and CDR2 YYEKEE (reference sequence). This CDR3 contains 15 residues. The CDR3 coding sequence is TGTGCCAGCAGCTTGGGGACAGGAGGGTTCTATGGCTACACCTTC. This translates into CASSLGTGGFYGYTF.

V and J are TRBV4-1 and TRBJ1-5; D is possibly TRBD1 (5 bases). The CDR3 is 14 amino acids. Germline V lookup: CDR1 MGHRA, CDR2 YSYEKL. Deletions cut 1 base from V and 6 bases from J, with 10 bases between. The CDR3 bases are TGCGCCAGCAGCCAAGTTGGGGACTTTCAGCCCCAGCATTTT. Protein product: CASSQVGDFQPQHF.

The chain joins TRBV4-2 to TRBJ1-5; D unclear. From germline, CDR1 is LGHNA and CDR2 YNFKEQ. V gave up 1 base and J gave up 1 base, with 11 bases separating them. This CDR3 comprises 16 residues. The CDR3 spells CASSQVISESNQPQHF. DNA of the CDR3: TGTGCCAGCAGCCAAGTTATAAGTGAGAGCAATCAGCCCCAGCATTTT.

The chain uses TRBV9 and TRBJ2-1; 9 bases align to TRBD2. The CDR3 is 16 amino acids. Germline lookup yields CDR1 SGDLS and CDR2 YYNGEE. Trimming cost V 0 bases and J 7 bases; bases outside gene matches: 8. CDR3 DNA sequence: TGTGCCAGCAGCGTAGGGGGTAGCGGGAGAAATAATGAGCAGTTCTTC. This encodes CASSVGGSGRNNEQFF.

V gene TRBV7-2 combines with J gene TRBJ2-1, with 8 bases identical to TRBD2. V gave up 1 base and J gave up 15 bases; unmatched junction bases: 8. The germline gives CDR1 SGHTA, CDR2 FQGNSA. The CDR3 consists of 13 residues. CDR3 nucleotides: TGTGCCAGCAGCTTAGGGTTTCTAGCGGGTGCGTTCTTC. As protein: CASSLGFLAGAFF.

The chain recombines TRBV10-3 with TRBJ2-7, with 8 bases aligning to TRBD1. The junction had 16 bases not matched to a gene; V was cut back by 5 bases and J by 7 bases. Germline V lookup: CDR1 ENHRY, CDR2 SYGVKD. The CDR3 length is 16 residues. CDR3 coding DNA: TGTGCCATCAGTAACCAAAGGGGACAGGCTACGAGGGAGCAGTACTTC. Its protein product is CAISNQRGQATREQYF.

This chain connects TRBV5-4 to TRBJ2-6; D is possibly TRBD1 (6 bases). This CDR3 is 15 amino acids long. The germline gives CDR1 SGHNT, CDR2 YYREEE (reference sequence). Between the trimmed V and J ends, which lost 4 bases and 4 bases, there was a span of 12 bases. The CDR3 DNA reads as TGTGCCAGCAGCGACAGGCCTTTGGGGGCCAACGTCCTGACTTTC. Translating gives CASSDRPLGANVLTF.

The CDR3 nucleotides read TGTGCCAGCAGCTCGGAAGCCGATCGGGACAGGGGGCCATACGAGCAGTACTTC. Encoded protein: CASSSEADRDRGPYEQYF. The chain joins TRBV7-9 to TRBJ2-7; 12 bases fit TRBD1. The CDR3 covers 18 residues. Trimming at V came to 4 bases and at J to 4 bases, leaving 14 bases not matched to a gene. Looked up from germline, CDR1 is SEHNR and CDR2 is FQNEAQ (reference sequence).

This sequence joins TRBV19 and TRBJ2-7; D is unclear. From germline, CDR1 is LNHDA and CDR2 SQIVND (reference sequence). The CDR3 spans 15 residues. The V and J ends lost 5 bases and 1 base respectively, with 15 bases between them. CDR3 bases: TGTGCCAGTAGTTCCCCAAACGGCGGTTCCTACGAGCAGTACTTC. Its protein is CASSSPNGGSYEQYF.

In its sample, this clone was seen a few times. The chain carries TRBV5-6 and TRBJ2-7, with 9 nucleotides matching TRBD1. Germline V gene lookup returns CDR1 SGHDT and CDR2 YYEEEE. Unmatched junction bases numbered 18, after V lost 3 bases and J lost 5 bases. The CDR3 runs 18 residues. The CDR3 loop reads CASSYGTGPDWNSNEQYF. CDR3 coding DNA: TGTGCCAGCAGCTACGGGACAGGGCCCGATTGGAACTCTAACGAGCAGTACTTC. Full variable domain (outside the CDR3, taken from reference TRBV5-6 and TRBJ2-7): DAGVTQSPTHLIKTRGQQVTLRCSPKSGHDTVSWYQQALGQGPQFIFQYYEEEERQRGNFPDRFSGHQFPNYSSELNVNALLLGDSALYLCASSYGTGPDWNSNEQYFGPGTRLTVT.

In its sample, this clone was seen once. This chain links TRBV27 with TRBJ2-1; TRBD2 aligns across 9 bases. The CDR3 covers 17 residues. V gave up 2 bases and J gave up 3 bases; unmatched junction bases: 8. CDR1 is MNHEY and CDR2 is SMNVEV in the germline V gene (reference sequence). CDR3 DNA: TGTGCCAGCAGTTTAAGAGCTAGCGGGGACCTCTACAATGAGCAGTTCTTC. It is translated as CASSLRASGDLYNEQFF.

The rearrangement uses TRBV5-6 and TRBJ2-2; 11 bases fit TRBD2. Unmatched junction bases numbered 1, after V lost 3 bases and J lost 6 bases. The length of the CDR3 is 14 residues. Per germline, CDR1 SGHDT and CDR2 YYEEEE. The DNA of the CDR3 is TGTGCCAGCAGCTGGGGACTAGCGGCCGGGGAGCTGTTTTTT. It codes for CASSWGLAAGELFF.

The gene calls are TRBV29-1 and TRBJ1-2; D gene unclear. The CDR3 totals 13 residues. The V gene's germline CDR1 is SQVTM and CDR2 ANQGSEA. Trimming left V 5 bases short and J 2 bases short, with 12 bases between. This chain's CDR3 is CSVPREENYGYTF. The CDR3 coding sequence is TGCAGCGTTCCCCGGGAAGAGAACTATGGCTACACCTTC.